The 8 T cell receptor beta chains below were found in one sample sequenced in a study of cytomegalovirus exposure and HLA in healthy donors. Amplification used 60 Vbeta primers and 13 Jbeta primers. TCRdb's copy holds only in-frame clones and misses some; the assay was immunoSEQ multiplex PCR. The table records some 200,000 clones, around 81% of them present only once. The sequenced sample was PBMCs. The receptor source for this set is a woman in her 30s in good health and CMV-seronegative.

This chain uses TRBV2 with TRBJ2-3, with TRBD2 as a possible D gene (5 bases). This CDR3 contains 16 residues. Trimming pared 1 base from V and 0 bases from J, leaving 11 bases between. Germline V CDR1 and CDR2: SNHLY, FYNNEI. The DNA of the CDR3 is TGTGCCAGCAGTGAAGGGACTGCCTCTAGCACAGATACGCAGTATTTT. Translated: CASSEGTASSTDTQYF.

The gene calls are TRBV28 and TRBJ1-1, with a weak D call TRBD1 (5 bases). The CDR3 is made up of 15 amino acids. V was shortened by 6 bases and J by 7 bases, with 21 bases between the two germline ends. Germline V gives CDR1 MDHEN, CDR2 SYDVKM. In DNA form, the CDR3 reads TGTGCCAGCAGCCTAGGATCGGCTATAACAGGTGAAGCTTTCTTT. Translating gives CASSLGSAITGEAFF.

This chain uses TRBV10-3 with TRBJ2-5; D is possibly TRBD2 (7 bases). Matching the DNA end better, TRBJ2-7 makes the J call doubtful. CDR3 length: 13 amino acids. Germline V gives CDR1 ENHRY, CDR2 SYGVKD. The CDR3 sequence is CAINGGPSYEQYF. The DNA of the CDR3 is TGTGCCATCAACGGGGGGCCCTCCTACGAGCAGTACTTC.

The V gene is TRBV7-2, the J gene TRBJ2-2; TRBD2 might be the D (6 bases). The CDR3 is 15 amino acids. The V end lost 8 bases, the J end lost 4 bases, and 17 bases lay between the germline ends. CDR1 is SGHTA, CDR2 FQGNSA, per germline. CDR3 coding DNA: TGTGCCAGCGGGTTGGGGGGAGCCAGCACCGGGGAGCTGTTTTTT. It codes for CASGLGGASTGELFF.

The gene calls are TRBV7-9 and TRBJ2-7; D call uncertain. CDR1 is SEHNR and CDR2 is FQNEAQ in the germline V gene (reference sequence). V shed 1 base and J shed 0 bases, with 10 bases lying between them. The CDR3 spans 15 residues. CDR3 protein: CASSLDVHSSYEQYF. CDR3 DNA sequence: TGTGCCAGCAGCTTAGACGTTCATAGCTCCTACGAGCAGTACTTC. Using reference TRBV7-9 and TRBJ2-7 for the parts outside the CDR3, the full variable domain is DTGVSQNPRHKITKRGQNVTFRCDPISEHNRLYWYRQTLGQGPEFLTYFQNEAQLEKSRLLSDRFSAERPKGSFSTLEIQRTEQGDSAMYLCASSLDVHSSYEQYFGPGTRLTVT.

The gene calls are TRBV7-9 and TRBJ2-5, with 9 bases aligning to TRBD1. Germline CDR1 is SEHNR and CDR2 is FQNEAQ (reference sequence). The V segment lost 8 bases and the J segment 8 bases; nucleotides outside the gene matches: 6. CDR3 size: 12 residues. CDR3 residues: CASGGQGRTQYF. DNA of the CDR3: TGTGCCAGCGGGGGACAGGGACGAACCCAGTACTTC.

The chain joins TRBV29-1 to TRBJ2-3; D is unclear. The CDR3 loop spans 13 amino acids. Trimming left V 8 bases short and J 0 bases short, with 12 bases between. Germline V gene data show CDR1 as SQVTM and CDR2 as ANQGSEA. The CDR3 bases are TGCAGCTTGGTCGGCGGAAGCACAGATACGCAGTATTTT. Its translation: CSLVGGSTDTQYF.

This clone has only a few counts. The rearrangement joins TRBV5-1 to TRBJ2-3, with TRBD1 as a possible D gene (6 bases). The CDR3 contains 16 residues. Trimming left V 5 bases short and J 0 bases short, with 16 bases between. The germline V gene has CDR1 SGHRS and CDR2 YFSETQ. In DNA form, the CDR3 reads TGCGCCAGCAGACCCCACAGGGAAGCTAGCACAGATACGCAGTATTTT. Translation: CASRPHREASTDTQYF.